One and the same sample provided the 23 T cell receptor beta chains below, sequenced in a study of blood T cell repertoires in COVID-19 (dated by TCRdb to about 2020). The library came from the immunoSEQ multiplex PCR assay. Held by TCRdb, this immuneACCESS table contains in-frame sequences only and omits some clones. Under half of the omission traces to an unresolved V gene where checked; the cause of the rest is unknown. The sample table records some 270,000 clones; 85% to 90% of these occur just once. The ten largest clonotypes hold 2.1% of the sample. Specimen: peripheral blood. These receptors were obtained from a woman aged 55-70 years with COVID-19, enrolled during active disease.

This chain uses TRBV5-1 with TRBJ1-4, with TRBD1 matching 8 bases. CDR3 length equals 13 residues. Germline trimming cut 7 bases from V and 6 bases from J; bases unmatched to any gene: 5. Germline values: CDR1 SGHRS, CDR2 YFSETQ. CDR3 protein: CASRQGSDEKLFF. The DNA for the CDR3 is TGCGCCAGCCGACAGGGGTCGGATGAAAAACTGTTTTTT.

This clone was picked up a small number of times. V and J are TRBV12-5 and TRBJ1-1; D might be TRBD1 (6 bases). The CDR3 loop spans 14 amino acids. Germline V lookup: CDR1 LGHNT, CDR2 FRNRAP. The V end lost 1 base, the J end lost 4 bases, and 10 bases lay between the germline ends. The CDR3 sequence: CASGLDLGATEAFF. CDR3 coding DNA: TGTGCTAGTGGTTTGGATCTGGGGGCCACTGAAGCTTTCTTT.

Comment on this clone: A junction end diverges from the germline sequence, so it may reflect a read error. CDR3 amino acids: CASSISSGQGLSF. DNA of the CDR3: TGTGCCAGTAGTATATCATCGGGACAGGGTTTGAGTTTT. This chain connects TRBV19 to TRBJ2-3; 9 positions match TRBD1. The germline gives CDR1 LNHDA, CDR2 SQIVND (reference sequence). CDR3 length: 13 amino acids.

The chain combines TRBV5-1 with TRBJ1-5; no clear D gene. V was cut by 4 bases and J by 6 bases, with 14 bases left in between. Looked up from germline, CDR1 is SGHRS and CDR2 is YFSETQ. The CDR3 length is 14 residues. For the CDR3, the DNA is TGCGCCAGCAGCACGGAGGGCGGGAGTCAGCCCCAGCATTTT. Protein sequence: CASSTEGGSQPQHF. The variable domain in full, with the rest retrieved from reference TRBV5-1 and TRBJ1-5, is KAGVTQTPRYLIKTRGQQVTLSCSPISGHRSVSWYQQTPGQGLQFLFEYFSETQRNKGNFPGRFSGRQFSNSRSEMNVSTLELGDSALYLCASSTEGGSQPQHFGDGTRLSIL.

V and J are TRBV4-1 and TRBJ2-2, with TRBD1 as a possible D gene (7 bases). Per the germline V gene, CDR1 is MGHRA and CDR2 is YSYEKL. CDR3 length equals 16 residues. With 4 bases removed from V and 5 bases from J, the gap between germline ends came to 17 bases. The CDR3 loop reads CASSPTGGGRTGELFF. CDR3 sequence (DNA): TGCGCCAGCAGCCCTACCGGAGGGGGCAGGACCGGGGAGCTGTTTTTT.

This chain uses TRBV7-2 with TRBJ1-4, with D perhaps matching TRBD1 (5 bases). There are 15 residues in the CDR3. The V gene's germline CDR1 is SGHTA and CDR2 FQGNSA. V was clipped by 5 bases and J by 3 bases, with 13 bases between them. The CDR3 nucleotides are TGTGCCAGCAGCGCTACGGGGGGTCCTAATGAAAAACTGTTTTTT. Protein: CASSATGGPNEKLFF.

This clone occurred a few times. The chain employs TRBV5-4 and TRBJ2-3, with 8 bases matching TRBD2. Germline-derived CDR1 and CDR2 are SGHNT and YYREEE (reference sequence). The V and J ends lost 4 bases and 1 base, in that order; junction bases with no gene match: 2. The CDR3 runs to 14 residues. CDR3 nucleotide sequence: TGTGCCAGCAGCCGGCGGGGGGGCACAGATACGCAGTATTTT. It translates to CASSRRGGTDTQYF.

CDR3 protein: CASSYSGTGQYEKLFF. DNA for the CDR3: TGTGCCAGCAGTTACTCAGGGACAGGGCAGTACGAAAAACTGTTTTTT. The chain couples TRBV6-5 to TRBJ1-4; 9 bases align to TRBD1. There are 16 residues in the CDR3. CDR1 and CDR2 from the germline V gene are MNHEY and SVGAGI. With 0 bases clipped from V and 8 bases from J, the junction kept 7 bases outside the gene matches.

The chain joins TRBV20-1 to TRBJ2-6; D is ambiguous. Looked up from germline, CDR1 is DFQATT and CDR2 is SNEGSKA (reference sequence). This CDR3 comprises 13 residues. Trimming cost V 3 bases and J 4 bases, with 7 bases left between them. CDR3 bases: TGCAGTGCTAGTCTACCCGGGGCCAACGTCCTGACTTTC. Translating it yields CSASLPGANVLTF.

This chain's CDR3 is CASSSGQGVSNQPQHF. The CDR3 DNA reads TGTGCCAGCAGCTCGGGACAGGGGGTCAGCAATCAGCCCCAGCATTTT. The rearrangement uses TRBV5-6 and TRBJ1-5; 11 bases align to TRBD1. Per germline, CDR1 SGHDT and CDR2 YYEEEE. This CDR3 has 16 residues. V shed 3 bases, J shed 1 base, and the junction held 3 bases outside the gene matches.

This sequence joins TRBV3-1 (or the pseudogene TRBV3-2) and TRBJ2-3; possible D gene TRBD2, 6 bases. The CDR3 length is 14 residues. Trimming removed 4 bases from V and 2 bases from J, with 10 bases in between. Per the germline V gene, CDR1 is LGHDT and CDR2 is YNNKEL (reference sequence). The CDR3 here is CASSRSGNTDTQYF. The CDR3 DNA is TGTGCCAGCAGCCGTAGCGGCAACACAGATACGCAGTATTTT.

The genes are TRBV19 and TRBJ1-1; 11 bases align to TRBD1. This CDR3 has 15 residues. CDR1 and CDR2 from the germline V gene are LNHDA and SQIVND (reference sequence). V shed 9 bases, J shed 5 bases, and the junction held 11 bases outside the gene matches. The chain's CDR3 is CASLTSGTGGTEAFF. The CDR3 coding sequence is TGTGCCAGCCTCACCTCCGGGACAGGGGGGACTGAAGCTTTCTTT. Full variable domain (outside the CDR3, taken from reference TRBV19 and TRBJ1-1): DGGITQSPKYLFRKEGQNVTLSCEQNLNHDAMYWYRQDPGQGLRLIYYSQIVNDFQKGDIAEGYSVSREKKESFPLTVTSAQKNPTAFYLCASLTSGTGGTEAFFGQGTRLTVV.

The chain has TRBV5-5 and TRBJ2-3; 8 bases match TRBD2. Germline V lookup: CDR1 SGHKS, CDR2 YYEKEE (reference sequence). Unmatched junction bases numbered 9, after V lost 4 bases and J lost 2 bases. The CDR3 covers 16 residues. The CDR3 DNA reads TGTGCCAGCAGCCCCTATAGCGGGACTCCCACAGATACGCAGTATTTT. It yields the protein CASSPYSGTPTDTQYF.

The rearrangement joins TRBV5-1 to TRBJ1-4, with 7 positions matching TRBD1. Germline V gives CDR1 SGHRS, CDR2 YFSETQ. V lost 4 bases and J lost 8; bases outside the gene matches: 8. The CDR3 covers 14 residues. This CDR3 is CASSGGQSQEKLFF. CDR3 DNA: TGCGCCAGCAGCGGGGGACAGAGCCAAGAAAAACTGTTTTTT.

This chain links TRBV4-3 with TRBJ2-1; 9 bases match TRBD2. CDR3 size: 18 residues. V dropped 1 base and J dropped 4; count of bases not matched to a gene: 11. Germline V gene data show CDR1 as LGHNA and CDR2 as YSLEER. CDR3 nucleotide sequence: TGCGCCAGCAGCCAAGGCCCCTCAGGGGCGGGGGGGTACAATGAGCAGTTCTTC. Protein: CASSQGPSGAGGYNEQFF.

The V gene is TRBV3-1 (or the pseudogene TRBV3-2), the J gene TRBJ2-5; D not resolved. Between the trimmed V and J ends, which lost 0 bases and 13 bases, there was a span of 12 bases. Germline V gene data show CDR1 as LGHDT and CDR2 as YNNKEL (reference sequence). The CDR3 sequence is 12 residues long. In DNA form, the CDR3 reads TGTGCCAGCAGCCAAGATACTCGTAAAATGTACTTC. Translated: CASSQDTRKMYF.

J is TRBJ2-3 and V is TRBV5-1, with D unresolved. Trimming cost V 9 bases and J 1 base, with 12 bases left between them. CDR1 is SGHRS and CDR2 is YFSETQ in the germline V gene. This CDR3 has 13 residues. The CDR3 region is CATQIRGTDTQYF. The CDR3 coding sequence is TGCGCCACCCAGATTCGGGGCACAGATACGCAGTATTTT.

The chain has TRBV7-8 and TRBJ1-2, with D possibly matching TRBD1 (6 bases). Germline V gives CDR1 SGHVS, CDR2 FQNEAQ. Trimming shortened V by 5 bases and J by 7 bases, and 20 bases separated the two germline ends. The CDR3 has 15 amino acids. CDR3 coding DNA: TGTGCCAGCAGCCGGTTTCCGGGGGGCTCGCTTGGCTACACCTTC. Protein sequence: CASSRFPGGSLGYTF.

V and J are TRBV18 and TRBJ2-1; 9 bases fit TRBD2. Trimming took 1 base from V and 5 from J; bases not matched to a gene: 3. From germline, CDR1 is KGHSH and CDR2 LQKENI. CDR3 length equals 15 residues. This CDR3 is CASSPLAGADNEQFF. DNA for the CDR3: TGTGCCAGCTCACCACTAGCGGGGGCGGACAATGAGCAGTTCTTC.

The chain carries TRBV5-4 and TRBJ2-3, with TRBD2 as a possible D gene (7 bases). Trimming pared 1 base from V and 6 bases from J, leaving 15 bases between. From germline, CDR1 is SGHNT and CDR2 YYREEE (reference sequence). The length of the CDR3 is 15 residues. The CDR3 loop reads CASSLNTGGLDTQYF. The CDR3 DNA is TGTGCCAGCAGCTTGAACACGGGGGGCCTGGATACGCAGTATTTT. The variable domain in full, completed from reference TRBV5-4 and TRBJ2-3, reads ETGVTQSPTHLIKTRGQQVTLRCSSQSGHNTVSWYQQALGQGPQFIFQYYREEENGRGNFPPRFSGLQFPNYSSELNVNALELDDSALYLCASSLNTGGLDTQYFGPGTRLTVL.

As regards this clone: This CDR3 is also generated by other DNA sequences in the sample. The chain is built from TRBV9 and TRBJ1-1; D remains unclear. CDR3 size: 12 residues. V lost 3 bases, J lost 4 bases, and 7 bases lay in between. CDR1 SGDLS and CDR2 YYNGEE come from the germline V gene. CDR3 in DNA: TGTGCCAGCAGCGGCAGAGGCACTGAAGCTTTCTTT. It yields the protein CASSGRGTEAFF.

The chain joins TRBV7-9 to TRBJ1-2; D possibly corresponds to TRBD1 (5 bases). With 5 bases removed from V and 0 bases from J, the gap between germline ends came to 13 bases. The CDR3 runs to 15 residues. Germline V lookup: CDR1 SEHNR, CDR2 FQNEAQ (reference sequence). CDR3 loop: CASSEPLTANYGYTF. The CDR3 nucleotides read TGTGCCAGCAGCGAACCCTTGACAGCTAACTATGGCTACACCTTC.

This chain connects TRBV10-1 to TRBJ2-5; 9 bases agree with TRBD1. Per germline, CDR1 WNHNN and CDR2 SYGVQD (reference sequence). The CDR3 is made up of 15 amino acids. With V trimmed by 5 bases and J by 5 bases, 9 bases remained unmatched. CDR3 nucleotides: TGCGCCAGCAGTTACCGGACAGGGGATTTGGAGACCCAGTACTTC. Translation: CASSYRTGDLETQYF.